These 13 T cell receptor beta chains were all obtained from the same sample, sequenced in a study of blood T cell repertoires in COVID-19 (dated by TCRdb to about 2020). Receptors were amplified or captured by the immunoSEQ multiplex PCR assay. TCRdb's version of the immuneACCESS table is confined to in-frame rearrangements and falls short of the full clone set. An unresolved V gene accounts for under half of the shortfall where checked; the remainder is of unknown origin. The sample table contains almost 35,000 clones; only one count was recorded for 88% of them. The ten largest clones add up to 13% to 15% of the sample. The sequencing sample was made of peripheral blood. These receptors came from a man between 60 and 75 years old with active COVID-19.

There are a few counts of this clone. The chain uses TRBV19 and TRBJ2-3; D possibly corresponds to TRBD2 (5 bases). V gave up 3 bases and J gave up 4 bases, with 8 bases separating them. This CDR3 comprises 13 residues. CDR1 and CDR2 (germline): LNHDA, SQIVND (reference sequence). CDR3 region: CASSIIASDTQYF. DNA for the CDR3: TGTGCCAGTAGTATTATAGCGTCAGATACGCAGTATTTT.

The chain recombines TRBV19 with TRBJ1-4; no clear D gene. Between the trimmed V and J ends, which lost 6 bases and 8 bases, there was a span of 7 bases. The CDR3 sequence is 11 residues long. The V gene's germline CDR1 is LNHDA and CDR2 SQIVND (reference sequence). CDR3 sequence reads: CASSREEKLFF. In DNA form, the CDR3 reads TGTGCCAGTAGCCGGGAAGAAAAACTGTTTTTT.

This sequence joins TRBV7-8 and TRBJ2-7; TRBD2 might be the D (6 bases). The CDR3 is 14 residues long. From germline, CDR1 is SGHVS and CDR2 FQNEAQ. The V end lost 2 bases, the J end lost 6 bases, and 14 bases lay between the germline ends. The CDR3 loop is CASSLTILASEQYF. The CDR3 nucleotides read TGTGCCAGCAGCTTAACCATACTAGCCAGCGAGCAGTACTTC. The whole variable domain, filled in from reference TRBV7-8 and TRBJ2-7, reads GAGVSQSPRYKVAKRGQDVALRCDPISGHVSLFWYQQALGQGPEFLTYFQNEAQLDKSGLPSDRFFAERPEGSVSTLKIQRTQQEDSAVYLCASSLTILASEQYFGPGTRLTVT.

This sequence joins TRBV2 and TRBJ2-1, with D possibly TRBD2 on 6 matching bases. Germline V lookup: CDR1 SNHLY, CDR2 FYNNEI. V was cut by 3 bases and J by 7 bases, with 13 bases left in between. The CDR3 length is 14 residues. The DNA for the CDR3 is TGTGCCAGCAGTGACCCGAGTAGCGGAAATGAGCAGTTCTTC. Protein sequence: CASSDPSSGNEQFF.

The chain links TRBV6-5 to TRBJ2-2; no reliable D call. The CDR3 extends over 16 amino acids. CDR1 is MNHEY, CDR2 SVGAGI, per germline. Trimming stripped 0 bases from V and 0 bases from J, with 8 bases between. CDR3 residues: CASSYSSSPNTGELFF. CDR3 coding DNA: TGTGCCAGCAGTTACTCGAGTTCACCGAACACCGGGGAGCTGTTTTTT.

The chain recombines TRBV2 with TRBJ1-5; TRBD1 matches 9 bases. Per germline, CDR1 SNHLY and CDR2 FYNNEI. V dropped 6 bases and J dropped 1; count of bases not matched to a gene: 4. The CDR3 covers 15 residues. In DNA form, the CDR3 reads TGTGCCAGCAGGGTGGGACAGGGAAGCAATCAGCCCCAGCATTTT. It codes for CASRVGQGSNQPQHF.

The V and J genes are TRBV25-1 and TRBJ2-3; TRBD2 aligns across 12 bases. The ends lost 8 bases at V and 5 bases at J; junction bases unmatched: 8. Per germline, CDR1 MGHDK and CDR2 SYGVNS. The CDR3 runs 15 residues. The CDR3 coding sequence is TGTGCCAGCTCGCGACTAGCGGGAGTTCAAGATACGCAGTATTTT. Protein sequence: CASSRLAGVQDTQYF.

The chain employs TRBV6-5 and TRBJ2-1; TRBD2 agrees at 9 bases. V was clipped by 0 bases and J by 7 bases; unmatched bases: 1. There are 14 residues in the CDR3. Germline values: CDR1 MNHEY, CDR2 SVGAGI. DNA of the CDR3: TGTGCCAGCAGTTACTCGGGACTAGCTAATGAGCAGTTCTTC. This translates into CASSYSGLANEQFF.

The chain combines TRBV6-5 with TRBJ1-1; 10 bases fit TRBD1. V gave up 2 bases and J gave up 4 bases; unmatched junction bases: 4. The CDR3 loop spans 15 amino acids. Germline V gene data show CDR1 as MNHEY and CDR2 as SVGAGI. CDR3 sequence: CASSYRDRGFTEAFF. CDR3 nucleotides: TGTGCCAGCAGTTACCGGGACAGGGGTTTCACTGAAGCTTTCTTT.

The rearrangement uses TRBV6-1 and TRBJ2-7; 8 bases map to TRBD1. Trimming cost V 2 bases and J 11 bases; bases outside gene matches: 14. The CDR3 extends over 15 amino acids. CDR1 is MNHNS and CDR2 is SASEGT in the germline V gene. DNA for the CDR3: TGTGCCAGCAGTGAACTACCCGGACAGGGACAGACTGAGTACTTC. Protein sequence: CASSELPGQGQTEYF.

This rearrangement joins TRBV29-1 to TRBJ1-1; D is unresolved. The V end was cut by 2 bases, the J end by 1 base, with 14 bases between. The germline gives CDR1 SQVTM, CDR2 ANQGSEA. The CDR3 contains 15 residues. In DNA form, the CDR3 reads TGCAGCGTTGAACGAGACCTGCGGGGGAACACTGAAGCTTTCTTT. Residues: CSVERDLRGNTEAFF.

The chain links TRBV19 to TRBJ1-1; 7 bases align to TRBD1. The CDR3 loop spans 16 amino acids. Germline values: CDR1 LNHDA, CDR2 SQIVND (reference sequence). The J segment lost 1 base and the V segment lost 9 bases, leaving 14 bases of the junction unmatched. CDR3 loop: CASPNYRQGWNTEAFF. The CDR3 coding sequence is TGTGCCAGCCCAAACTACCGACAGGGTTGGAACACTGAAGCTTTCTTT.

This clone was recorded a few times. This chain connects TRBV7-9 to TRBJ2-7, with 8 bases lining up with TRBD1. The CDR3 covers 12 residues. Germline V gene lookup returns CDR1 SEHNR and CDR2 FQNEAQ (reference sequence). Trimming cost V 8 bases and J 3 bases; bases outside gene matches: 3. CDR3 nucleotide sequence: TGTGCCAGCGGAGGACAGGGCTACGAGCAGTACTTC. It is translated as CASGGQGYEQYF.